The 32 T cell receptor beta chains presented below share a single source sample, sequenced in a study of OX40 agonist ivuxolimab in advanced cancers. The data were produced by immunoSEQ multiplex PCR, yet TCRdb's version contains in-frame clones alone and is incomplete. The repertoire has 35,000 to 55,000 clones, around 90% of them found once; the top ten carry 13% to 15%. The sequences come from CD4+ or CD8+ T cells sorted from blood, collected in a trial of the OX40 agonist ivuxolimab. All receptors derive from an adult with an advanced solid tumor such as melanoma, head and neck, liver or kidney cancer.

The V gene is TRBV7-9, the J gene TRBJ1-1, with a possible D match to TRBD1 (6 bases). There are 12 residues in the CDR3. Trimming shortened V by 10 bases and J by 0 bases, and 9 bases separated the two germline ends. Germline CDR1 reads SEHNR; CDR2 reads FQNEAQ (reference sequence). Written as DNA, the CDR3 is TGTGCCACCCGACAGGTGAACACTGAAGCTTTCTTT. Protein sequence: CATRQVNTEAFF.

V and J are TRBV5-1 and TRBJ2-7; 8 bases match TRBD1. CDR1 and CDR2 (germline): SGHRS, YFSETQ. CDR3 length: 13 residues. The trim removed 2 bases at V and 6 bases at J, leaving 4 bases unmatched. The CDR3 is CASSFGGQGEQYF. In DNA form, the CDR3 reads TGCGCCAGCAGCTTCGGCGGACAGGGCGAGCAGTACTTC. The entire variable domain, with the rest obtained from reference TRBV5-1 and TRBJ2-7, is as follows: KAGVTQTPRYLIKTRGQQVTLSCSPISGHRSVSWYQQTPGQGLQFLFEYFSETQRNKGNFPGRFSGRQFSNSRSEMNVSTLELGDSALYLCASSFGGQGEQYFGPGTRLTVT.

This clone came up once. V is TRBV15 and J is TRBJ1-5; D remains unclear. Germline-derived CDR1 and CDR2 are LNHNV and YYDKDF (reference sequence). V was cut by 0 bases and J by 2 bases, with 8 bases left in between. The CDR3 is 15 amino acids. The CDR3 loop reads CATSRDLMGNQPQHF. The CDR3 DNA sequence: TGTGCCACCAGCAGAGATCTAATGGGCAATCAGCCCCAGCATTTT.

This chain connects TRBV7-2 to TRBJ2-1; D perhaps matches TRBD2 (5 bases). Trimming left V 5 bases short and J 5 bases short, with 7 bases between. Looked up from germline, CDR1 is SGHTA and CDR2 is FQGNSA. The length of the CDR3 is 12 residues. CDR3 in DNA: TGTGCCAGCAGCCCGACTAACAATGAGCAGTTCTTC. This codes for CASSPTNNEQFF.

This chain connects TRBV9 to TRBJ2-1; 13 nucleotides agree with TRBD2. Looked up from germline, CDR1 is SGDLS and CDR2 is YYNGEE. The junction had 4 bases not matched to a gene; V was cut back by 2 bases and J by 2 bases. The CDR3 sequence is 17 residues long. As DNA, the CDR3 is TGTGCCAGCAGCGTCAGCGGGACTAGCGGGACCTACAATGAGCAGTTCTTC. Protein sequence: CASSVSGTSGTYNEQFF. The variable domain in full, completed from reference TRBV9 and TRBJ2-1, reads DSGVTQTPKHLITATGQRVTLRCSPRSGDLSVYWYQQSLDQGLQFLIQYYNGEERAKGNILERFSAQQFPDLHSELNLSSLELGDSALYFCASSVSGTSGTYNEQFFGPGTRLTVL.

The chain uses TRBV5-1 and TRBJ2-1, with a possible D match to TRBD2 (6 bases). This CDR3 is built from 15 residues. In germline, CDR1 is SGHRS, CDR2 YFSETQ. V shed 0 bases and J shed 4 bases, with 11 bases lying between them. The CDR3 region is CASSLVGAGYNEQFF. CDR3 in DNA: TGCGCCAGCAGCTTGGTAGGGGCGGGGTACAATGAGCAGTTCTTC.

The CDR3 DNA reads TGTGCCAGCACCCCACGAGGTCGGGGGAACACCGGGGAGCTGTTTTTT. Amino acids: CASTPRGRGNTGELFF. The rearrangement links TRBV6-6 to TRBJ2-2, with D possibly matching TRBD2 (5 bases). V lost 7 bases, J lost 1 base, and 16 bases lay in between. CDR3 length equals 16 residues. Germline V CDR1 and CDR2: MNHNY, SVGAGI (reference sequence).

The chain is built from TRBV7-3 and TRBJ2-2; D remains ambiguous. Trimming removed 5 bases from V and 0 bases from J, with 13 bases in between. CDR1 and CDR2 (germline): SGHTA, FQGTGA. This CDR3 is 16 amino acids long. CDR3 sequence: CASSKSGEANTGELFF. CDR3 DNA: TGTGCCAGCAGCAAAAGTGGGGAAGCGAACACCGGGGAGCTGTTTTTT.

The rearrangement links TRBV5-1 to TRBJ1-3; unclear D gene. The CDR3 consists of 13 residues. V was cut by 0 bases and J by 4 bases, with 5 bases left in between. The V gene's germline CDR1 is SGHRS and CDR2 YFSETQ. The CDR3 here is CASSLAEGNTIYF. As DNA, the CDR3 is TGCGCCAGCAGCTTGGCCGAGGGAAACACCATATATTTT. Full variable domain (rest looked up from reference TRBV5-1 and TRBJ1-3): KAGVTQTPRYLIKTRGQQVTLSCSPISGHRSVSWYQQTPGQGLQFLFEYFSETQRNKGNFPGRFSGRQFSNSRSEMNVSTLELGDSALYLCASSLAEGNTIYFGEGSWLTVV.

This clone was seen once. The chain combines TRBV19 with TRBJ2-1; 10 nucleotides match TRBD1. After removal of 5 bases from V and 9 bases from J, the junction contained 10 bases not matched to a gene. Germline loops: CDR1 LNHDA, CDR2 SQIVND (reference sequence). CDR3 length equals 15 residues. The CDR3 sequence: CASSARDRGGGEQFF. In DNA form, the CDR3 reads TGTGCCAGTAGTGCCCGGGACAGGGGAGGAGGTGAGCAGTTCTTC.

V and J are TRBV28 and TRBJ1-5; D is perhaps TRBD1 (6 bases). V lost 4 bases and J lost 5, with 21 bases in between. The germline CDR1 and CDR2 sequences are MDHEN and SYDVKM. This CDR3 spans 17 amino acids. CDR3 sequence (DNA): TGTGCCAGCAGTTCTCTTTTATTATTACAGGGAGATCAGCCCCAGCATTTT. It codes for CASSSLLLLQGDQPQHF.

The rearrangement uses TRBV15 and TRBJ2-5, with D possibly called TRBD1 or TRBD2 (5 bases each). The CDR3 has 16 amino acids. Trimming pared 1 base from V and 5 bases from J, leaving 17 bases between. Looked up from germline, CDR1 is LNHNV and CDR2 is YYDKDF (reference sequence). The CDR3: CATSRARDHGSETQYF. CDR3 DNA sequence: TGTGCCACCAGCAGAGCCCGGGACCACGGTTCGGAGACCCAGTACTTC.

The chain couples TRBV19 to TRBJ2-5; 11 bases agree with TRBD2. Per germline, CDR1 LNHDA and CDR2 SQIVND (reference sequence). Germline trimming cut 3 bases from V and 11 bases from J; bases unmatched to any gene: 8. The CDR3 length is 14 residues. CDR3: CASSIGTSGYEQYF. The CDR3 bases are TGTGCCAGTAGTATTGGGACTAGCGGCTATGAGCAGTACTTC.

The gene calls are TRBV20-1 and TRBJ2-3; D unresolved. Germline lookup yields CDR1 DFQATT and CDR2 SNEGSKA (reference sequence). This CDR3 is built from 8 residues. V lost 4 bases and J 7 bases, leaving 0 bases between the germline ends. The CDR3 DNA sequence: TGCAGTGCTAATACGCAGTATTTT. Amino acids: CSANTQYF.

The chain couples TRBV5-6 to TRBJ2-7; the D is unclear. The CDR3 totals 16 residues. Trimming shortened V by 0 bases and J by 3 bases, and 16 bases separated the two germline ends. Germline CDR1 is SGHDT and CDR2 is YYEEEE. The CDR3 spells CASSLANDGVGYEQYF. The CDR3 bases are TGTGCCAGCAGCTTGGCCAACGATGGCGTCGGCTACGAGCAGTACTTC.

The chain joins TRBV6-5 to TRBJ2-7, with 14 bases fitting TRBD2. V shed 6 bases and J 4 bases; nucleotides not matched to a gene: 5. CDR1 MNHEY and CDR2 SVGAGI come from the germline V gene. CDR3 length: 15 residues. This CDR3 is CASRRGTSGSYEQYF. The CDR3 DNA follows: TGTGCCAGCAGGCGTGGGACTAGCGGGAGTTACGAGCAGTACTTC.

This rearrangement joins TRBV5-1 to TRBJ2-4; possibly TRBD2 for D (5 bases). The V and J ends lost 0 bases and 0 bases respectively, with 25 bases between them. In germline, CDR1 is SGHRS, CDR2 YFSETQ. CDR3 length: 21 residues. CDR3 residues: CASSLGTSTNPRSLAKNIQYF. The CDR3 DNA follows: TGCGCCAGCAGCTTGGGCACCTCGACTAATCCCCGGTCACTAGCCAAAAACATTCAGTACTTC.

The chain is built from TRBV19 and TRBJ1-5; TRBD1 is a possible D gene (6 bases). Deletions cut 2 bases from V and 3 bases from J, with 11 bases between. The V gene's germline CDR1 is LNHDA and CDR2 SQIVND (reference sequence). This CDR3 spans 15 amino acids. DNA for the CDR3: TGTGCCAGTAGTATACAGGGGAGCCTCAATCAGCCCCAGCATTTT. Its protein is CASSIQGSLNQPQHF.

The CDR3 here is CASGKRLGGRDTEAFF. In DNA form, the CDR3 reads TGCGCCAGCGGCAAAAGACTAGGGGGTCGGGACACTGAAGCTTTCTTT. V and J are TRBV4-1 and TRBJ1-1; tentative D call: TRBD1 (6 bases). CDR1 MGHRA and CDR2 YSYEKL come from the germline V gene. The CDR3 is made up of 16 amino acids. Trimming took 8 bases from V and 3 from J, leaving 22 bases between them.

The chain combines TRBV28 with TRBJ2-1; the D gene is possibly TRBD1 (5 bases). This CDR3 spans 15 amino acids. Per the germline V gene, CDR1 is MDHEN and CDR2 is SYDVKM. With 6 bases removed from V and 7 bases from J, the gap between germline ends came to 19 bases. The chain's CDR3 is CASSPLGADTNEQFF. The CDR3 DNA sequence: TGTGCCAGCAGCCCTTTAGGGGCGGACACAAATGAGCAGTTCTTC.

The sample holds one count of this clone. This chain connects TRBV28 to TRBJ1-1, with TRBD1 as a possible D gene (6 bases). This CDR3 has 12 residues. V was pared by 3 bases and J by 10 bases, with 12 bases between. The V gene's germline CDR1 is MDHEN and CDR2 SYDVKM. Written as DNA, the CDR3 is TGTGCCAGCAGTTTGAGCGTAGGGGGAGCTTTCTTT. Translation: CASSLSVGGAFF. Based on the CDR3 plus reference TRBV28 and TRBJ1-1, the full variable domain is DVKVTQSSRYLVKRTGEKVFLECVQDMDHENMFWYRQDPGLGLRLIYFSYDVKMKEKGDIPEGYSVSREKKERFSLILESASTNQTSMYLCASSLSVGGAFFGQGTRLTVV.

The chain combines TRBV4-1 with TRBJ2-2; TRBD2 aligns across 8 bases. J gave up 5 bases and V 4 bases, and 6 bases lay outside the gene matches. The CDR3 runs to 15 residues. CDR1 and CDR2 from the germline V gene are MGHRA and YSYEKL. This CDR3 is CASSRWERETGELFF. Written as DNA, the CDR3 is TGCGCCAGCAGCCGCTGGGAGCGGGAGACCGGGGAGCTGTTTTTT.

CDR3 in DNA: TGTGCCAGCAGTTCCAAGTGGGCTAGCGGGAAGTCGGCTTACGAGCAGTACTTC. As protein: CASSSKWASGKSAYEQYF. The chain combines TRBV28 with TRBJ2-7, with TRBD2 matching over 9 bases. Unmatched junction bases numbered 17, after V lost 4 bases and J lost 4 bases. Germline lookup yields CDR1 MDHEN and CDR2 SYDVKM. This CDR3 has 18 amino acids.

V and J are TRBV30 and TRBJ1-2; a possible D gene is TRBD1 (6 bases). Trimming pared 3 bases from V and 4 bases from J, leaving 18 bases between. The V gene's germline CDR1 is GTSNPN and CDR2 SVGIG (reference sequence). The CDR3 length is 15 residues. CDR3 nucleotides: TGTGCCTGGAGGATCAAGGGGGGCGATGTCTATGGCTACACCTTC. Translating it yields CAWRIKGGDVYGYTF.

The rearrangement joins TRBV5-1 to TRBJ2-1; 7 nucleotides agree with TRBD1. This CDR3 is 14 amino acids long. Germline trimming cut 4 bases from V and 6 bases from J; bases unmatched to any gene: 7. Per the germline V gene, CDR1 is SGHRS and CDR2 is YFSETQ. CDR3 nucleotides: TGCGCCAGCAGCCCCGGGACAGTCCTCAATGAGCAGTTCTTC. Translation: CASSPGTVLNEQFF.

The genes are TRBV7-3 and TRBJ1-1; D remains unclear. The CDR3 spans 15 residues. Germline V gives CDR1 SGHTA, CDR2 FQGTGA. V lost 2 bases to trimming and J lost 7 bases, with 17 bases between them. Here the CDR3 reads CASSLASGRASEAFF. Here the CDR3 DNA reads TGTGCCAGCAGCTTAGCCTCGGGAAGGGCGAGTGAAGCTTTCTTT. The variable domain in full, completed from reference TRBV7-3 and TRBJ1-1, reads GAGVSQTPSNKVTEKGKYVELRCDPISGHTALYWYRQSLGQGPEFLIYFQGTGAADDSGLPNDRFFAVRPEGSVSTLKIQRTERGDSAVYLCASSLASGRASEAFFGQGTRLTVV.

The chain couples TRBV18 to TRBJ2-1, with D possibly being TRBD1 (6 bases). The CDR3 sequence is 15 residues long. The germline V gene encodes CDR1 KGHSH and CDR2 LQKENI. Trimming cost V 7 bases and J 0 bases, with 13 bases left between them. DNA for the CDR3: TGTGCCAGCTGCTATGACAGGACCTCCTACAATGAGCAGTTCTTC. This codes for CASCYDRTSYNEQFF.

The rearrangement links TRBV12-5 to TRBJ2-5; D may match TRBD1 or TRBD2 (5 bases each). The germline V gene encodes CDR1 LGHNT and CDR2 FRNRAP. CDR3 length equals 13 residues. Trimming left V 5 bases short and J 13 bases short, with 20 bases between. CDR3 loop: CASGPPGRQQPYF. DNA for the CDR3: TGTGCTAGTGGTCCACCGGGGCGACAACAGCCGTACTTC.

This chain connects TRBV25-1 to TRBJ1-2; a weak D match, TRBD1 (5 bases). Trimming removed 5 bases at V and 3 bases at J, with 10 bases between. The CDR3 covers 13 residues. In germline, CDR1 is MGHDK, CDR2 SYGVNS. CDR3: CASSLSGDYGYTF. The CDR3 nucleotides read TGTGCCAGCAGTCTGTCGGGGGACTATGGCTACACCTTC.

This chain uses TRBV6-5 with TRBJ1-4; 8 bases align to TRBD1. Trimming removed 3 bases from V and 7 bases from J; junction bases left unmatched: 1. This CDR3 has 13 amino acids. Germline CDR1 MNHEY, CDR2 SVGAGI. This chain's CDR3 is CASSYTGGEKLFF. The DNA of the CDR3 is TGTGCCAGCAGTTATACAGGGGGTGAAAAACTGTTTTTT.

This clone showed up just a few times. The CDR3 here is CAWLPNGGSGYEQYF. The CDR3 DNA sequence: TGTGCCTGGTTACCTAACGGGGGATCTGGTTACGAGCAGTACTTC. This chain joins TRBV30 and TRBJ2-7; a weak D match, TRBD2 (6 bases). Germline V gene lookup returns CDR1 GTSNPN and CDR2 SVGIG (reference sequence). V dropped 5 bases and J dropped 4 bases, with 21 bases sitting between them. CDR3 length: 15 residues.

This clone has just a few counts. V gene TRBV7-3 combines with J gene TRBJ2-1, with TRBD2 matching over 8 bases. CDR1 and CDR2 (germline): SGHTA, FQGTGA. With 5 bases clipped from V and 8 bases from J, the junction kept 11 bases outside the gene matches. The CDR3 length is 15 residues. CDR3 sequence reads: CASSPGTSSPHEQFF. The CDR3 coding sequence is TGTGCCAGCAGCCCCGGGACTAGTAGTCCGCATGAGCAGTTCTTC.